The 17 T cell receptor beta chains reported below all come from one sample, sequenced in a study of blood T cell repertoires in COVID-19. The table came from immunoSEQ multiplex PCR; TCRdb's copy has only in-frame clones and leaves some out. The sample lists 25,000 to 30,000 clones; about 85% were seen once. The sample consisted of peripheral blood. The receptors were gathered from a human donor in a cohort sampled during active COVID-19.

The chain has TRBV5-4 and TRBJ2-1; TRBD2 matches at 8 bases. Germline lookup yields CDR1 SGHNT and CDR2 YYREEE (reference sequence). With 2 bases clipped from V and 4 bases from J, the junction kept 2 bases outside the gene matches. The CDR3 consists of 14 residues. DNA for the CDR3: TGTGCCAGCAGCTTATCGGGGGGGTACAATGAGCAGTTCTTC. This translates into CASSLSGGYNEQFF.

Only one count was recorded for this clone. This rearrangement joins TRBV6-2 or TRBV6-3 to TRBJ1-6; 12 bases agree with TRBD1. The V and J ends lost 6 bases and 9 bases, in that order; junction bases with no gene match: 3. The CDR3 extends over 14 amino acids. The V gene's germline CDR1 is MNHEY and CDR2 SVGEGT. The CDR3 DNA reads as TGTGCCAGCAGCAGGGACAGGGGGCCTTCACCCCTCCACTTT. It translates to CASSRDRGPSPLHF.

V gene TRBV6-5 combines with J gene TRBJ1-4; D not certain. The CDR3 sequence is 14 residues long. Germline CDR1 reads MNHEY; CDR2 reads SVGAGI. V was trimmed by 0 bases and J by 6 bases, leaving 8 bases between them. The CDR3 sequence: CASSYSMADEKLFF. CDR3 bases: TGTGCCAGCAGTTACTCGATGGCAGATGAAAAACTGTTTTTT.

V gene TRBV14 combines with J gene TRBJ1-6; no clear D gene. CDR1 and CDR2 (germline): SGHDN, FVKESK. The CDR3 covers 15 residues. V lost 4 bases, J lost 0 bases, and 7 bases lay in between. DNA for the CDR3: TGTGCCAGCAGCCCACAGAGCTCCTATAATTCACCCCTCCACTTT. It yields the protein CASSPQSSYNSPLHF.

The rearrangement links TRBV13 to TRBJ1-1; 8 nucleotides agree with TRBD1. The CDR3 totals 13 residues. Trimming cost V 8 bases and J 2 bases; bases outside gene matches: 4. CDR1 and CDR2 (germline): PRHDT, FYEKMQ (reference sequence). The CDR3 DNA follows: TGTGCCAGCGCGGACAGGGAAAACACTGAAGCTTTCTTT. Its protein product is CASADRENTEAFF.

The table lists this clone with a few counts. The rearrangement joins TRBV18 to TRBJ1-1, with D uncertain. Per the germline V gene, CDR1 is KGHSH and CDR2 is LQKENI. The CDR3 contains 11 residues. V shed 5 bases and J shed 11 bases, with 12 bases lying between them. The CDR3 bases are TGTGCCAGCTCATCAGACCCCGGGGCTTTCTTT. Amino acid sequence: CASSSDPGAFF.

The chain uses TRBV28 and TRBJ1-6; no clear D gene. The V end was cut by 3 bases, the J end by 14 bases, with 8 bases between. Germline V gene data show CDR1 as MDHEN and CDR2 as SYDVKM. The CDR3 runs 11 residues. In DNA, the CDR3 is TGTGCCAGCAGTTTGAGTCGGGCCCTCCACTTT. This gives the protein CASSLSRALHF.

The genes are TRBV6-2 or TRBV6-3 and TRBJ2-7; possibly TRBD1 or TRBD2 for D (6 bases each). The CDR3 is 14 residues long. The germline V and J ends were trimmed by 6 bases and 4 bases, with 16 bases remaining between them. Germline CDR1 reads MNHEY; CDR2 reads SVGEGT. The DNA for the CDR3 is TGTGCCAGCAGCGGGGGCCTCCTGGGTTACGAGCAGTACTTC. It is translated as CASSGGLLGYEQYF.

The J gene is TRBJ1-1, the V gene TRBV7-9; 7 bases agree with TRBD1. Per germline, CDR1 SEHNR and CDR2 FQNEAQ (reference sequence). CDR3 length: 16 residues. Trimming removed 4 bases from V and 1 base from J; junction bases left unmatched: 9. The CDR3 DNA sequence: TGTGCCAGCAGCTCTAGACAGGGAAGCAAGAACACTGAAGCTTTCTTT. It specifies CASSSRQGSKNTEAFF.

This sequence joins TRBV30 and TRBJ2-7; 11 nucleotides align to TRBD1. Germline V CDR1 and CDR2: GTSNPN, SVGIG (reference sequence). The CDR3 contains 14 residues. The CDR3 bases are TGTGCTTGGGAGAGGACAGGGGGCCTCGACGAGCAGTACTTC. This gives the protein CAWERTGGLDEQYF. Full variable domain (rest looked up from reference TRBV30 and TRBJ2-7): SQTIHQWPATLVQPVGSPLSLECTVEGTSNPNLYWYRQAAGRGLQLLFYSVGIGQISSEVPQNLSASRPQDRQFILSSKKLLLSDSGFYLCAWERTGGLDEQYFGPGTRLTVT.

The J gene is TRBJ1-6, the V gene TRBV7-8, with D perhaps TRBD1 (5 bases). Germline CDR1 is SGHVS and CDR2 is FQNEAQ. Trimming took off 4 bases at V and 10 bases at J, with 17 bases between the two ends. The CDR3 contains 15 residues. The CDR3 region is CASSSSGGVRSPLHF. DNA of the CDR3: TGTGCCAGCAGCTCGTCGGGAGGGGTGAGATCACCCCTCCACTTT.

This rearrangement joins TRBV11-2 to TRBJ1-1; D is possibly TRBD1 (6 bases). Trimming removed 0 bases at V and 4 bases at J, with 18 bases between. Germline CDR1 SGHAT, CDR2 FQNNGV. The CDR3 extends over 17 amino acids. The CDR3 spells CASSLDQRGGGFTEAFF. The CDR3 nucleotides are TGTGCCAGCAGCTTAGATCAGAGGGGGGGCGGGTTCACTGAAGCTTTCTTT.

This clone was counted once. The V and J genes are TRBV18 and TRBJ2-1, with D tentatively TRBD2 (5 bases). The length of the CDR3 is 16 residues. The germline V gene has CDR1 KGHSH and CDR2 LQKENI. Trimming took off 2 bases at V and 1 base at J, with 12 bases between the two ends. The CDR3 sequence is CASSPSSSYSYNEQFF. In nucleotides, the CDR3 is TGTGCCAGCTCACCAAGTTCTAGCTATTCCTACAATGAGCAGTTCTTC. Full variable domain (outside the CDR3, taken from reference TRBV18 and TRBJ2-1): NAGVMQNPRHLVRRRGQEARLRCSPMKGHSHVYWYRQLPEEGLKFMVYLQKENIIDESGMPKERFSAEFPKEGPSILRIQQVVRGDSAAYFCASSPSSSYSYNEQFFGPGTRLTVL.

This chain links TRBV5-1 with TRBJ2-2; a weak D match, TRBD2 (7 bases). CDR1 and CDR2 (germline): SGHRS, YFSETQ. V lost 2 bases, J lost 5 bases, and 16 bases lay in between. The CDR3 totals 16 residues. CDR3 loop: CASSFYGGAGTGELFF. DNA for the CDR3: TGCGCCAGCAGCTTTTATGGGGGGGCCGGAACCGGGGAGCTGTTTTTT.

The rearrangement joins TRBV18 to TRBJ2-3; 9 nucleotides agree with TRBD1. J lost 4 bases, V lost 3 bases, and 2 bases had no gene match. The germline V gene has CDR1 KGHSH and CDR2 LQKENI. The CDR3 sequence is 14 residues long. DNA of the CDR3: TGTGCCAGCTCACCGAACAGGGGGCCAGATACGCAGTATTTT. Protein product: CASSPNRGPDTQYF.

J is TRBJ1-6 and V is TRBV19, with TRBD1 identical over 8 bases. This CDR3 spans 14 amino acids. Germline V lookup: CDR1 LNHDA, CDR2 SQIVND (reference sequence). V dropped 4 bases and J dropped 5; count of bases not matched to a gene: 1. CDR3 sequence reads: CASSTGGNNSPLHF. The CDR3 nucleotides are TGTGCCAGTAGTACAGGGGGCAATAATTCACCCCTCCACTTT.

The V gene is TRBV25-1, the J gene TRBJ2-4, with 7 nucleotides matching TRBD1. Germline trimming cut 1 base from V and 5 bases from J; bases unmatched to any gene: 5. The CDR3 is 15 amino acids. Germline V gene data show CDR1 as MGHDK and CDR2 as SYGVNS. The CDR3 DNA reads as TGTGCCAGCAGTGAATTGGGGACAGCTGAAAACATTCAGTACTTC. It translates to CASSELGTAENIQYF. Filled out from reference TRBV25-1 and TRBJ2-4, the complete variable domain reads EADIYQTPRYLVIGTGKKITLECSQTMGHDKMYWYQQDPGMELHLIHYSYGVNSTEKGDLSSESTVSRIRTEHFPLTLESARPSHTSQYLCASSELGTAENIQYFGAGTRLSVL.